The TCR beta chain under discussion was sequenced for a study of blood T cell repertoires in COVID-19. Study-wide background: Whether acute or convalescent, the COVID-19 samples came from the United States, Italy and Spain. T cells, B-cell-depleted T cells, or PBMCs supplied cDNA or gDNA.

How the authors handled the data: Reference gene primer amplification in the assay estimated nucleated cell counts. TCRdb keeps only in-frame clones here, not all; method: immunoSEQ multiplex PCR. D and trimming come from the DNA, and the V and J calls and clone size come from that table. The repertoire has roughly 120,000 clones, roughly nine tenths of them found once; the top ten carry roughly 7.9%. Between the trimmed V and J ends, which lost 4 bases and 7 bases, there was a span of 2 bases. This CDR3 comprises 9 residues. The sequence was collected from a man between 65 and 80 years old who had recovered from COVID-19. Specimen: peripheral blood. V gene TRBV23-1 combines with J gene TRBJ2-7; D uncertain. TRBV23-1 is sorted into the ORF group, with uncertain function. The CDR3 protein is CASSPEQYF. The CDR3 DNA follows: TGCGCCAGCAGTCCGGAGCAGTACTTC.